These 10 T cell receptor beta chains came from one sample sequenced in a study of cytomegalovirus exposure and HLA in healthy donors. The PCR had 60 Vbeta and 13 Jbeta primers. Produced via immunoSEQ multiplex PCR; TCRdb's table is partial and in-frame only. The sample has over 80,000 clones; 65% to 80% are singletons. What was sequenced was PBMCs. These TCRs come from a female donor in good health and CMV-seropositive.

The chain links TRBV7-3 to TRBJ1-1; TRBD1 is a possible D gene (6 bases). The CDR3 is made up of 13 amino acids. V was cut by 4 bases and J by 8 bases, with 14 bases left in between. Looked up from germline, CDR1 is SGHTA and CDR2 is FQGTGA. CDR3: CASSSEGEFEAFF. DNA for the CDR3: TGTGCCAGCAGCTCTGAGGGGGAATTCGAAGCTTTCTTT. Full variable domain (rest looked up from reference TRBV7-3 and TRBJ1-1): GAGVSQTPSNKVTEKGKYVELRCDPISGHTALYWYRQSLGQGPEFLIYFQGTGAADDSGLPNDRFFAVRPEGSVSTLKIQRTERGDSAVYLCASSSEGEFEAFFGQGTRLTVV.

The CDR3 DNA is TGTGCCACCAGCAGAGGTAACAGGAAAGAGACCCAGTACTTC. It translates to CATSRGNRKETQYF. This chain joins TRBV15 and TRBJ2-5; maybe TRBD1 (5 bases). V was shortened by 1 base and J by 3 bases, with 9 bases between the two germline ends. Germline lookup yields CDR1 LNHNV and CDR2 YYDKDF (reference sequence). The CDR3 runs to 14 residues.

This clone was found once. V is TRBV16 and J is TRBJ1-2, with TRBD1 as a possible D gene (5 bases). Trimming left V 0 bases short and J 2 bases short, with 13 bases between. The CDR3 extends over 16 amino acids. Per the germline V gene, CDR1 is KGHSY and CDR2 is FQNENV. The CDR3, as DNA: TGTGCCAGCAGCCAATCTCGGCAGGGTCGGAACTATGGCTACACCTTC. Protein product: CASSQSRQGRNYGYTF.

In this sample, this clone turned up a few times. The V gene is TRBV4-3, the J gene TRBJ2-3; D might be TRBD1 (5 bases). The CDR3 covers 14 residues. V lost 0 bases and J 4 bases, leaving 8 bases between the germline ends. CDR1 and CDR2 from the germline V gene are LGHNA and YSLEER. DNA of the CDR3: TGCGCCAGCAGCCAAGATCTGGGGCCAGATACGCAGTATTTT. It specifies CASSQDLGPDTQYF.

The chain uses TRBV30 and TRBJ1-5; 7 nucleotides align to TRBD1. Trimming took 1 base from V and 6 from J; bases not matched to a gene: 3. The CDR3 spans 13 residues. Germline CDR1 GTSNPN, CDR2 SVGIG (reference sequence). The CDR3 DNA reads TGTGCCTGGAGTGGGACAGGTGGTCAGCCCCAGCATTTT. This sequence encodes CAWSGTGGQPQHF.

As DNA, the CDR3 is TGTGCCAGCAGCCGAGGACAGGGAGGCACCGAAGCTTTCTTT. Its translation: CASSRGQGGTEAFF. The rearrangement joins TRBV6-5 to TRBJ1-1; the match to TRBD1 covers 8 bases. The germline V gene encodes CDR1 MNHEY and CDR2 SVGAGI. With 6 bases clipped from V and 8 bases from J, the junction kept 11 bases outside the gene matches. The CDR3 spans 14 residues.

This clone showed up just a few times. The J gene is TRBJ1-5, the V gene TRBV2; TRBD1 agrees at 7 bases. The CDR3 totals 14 residues. V lost 4 bases and J lost 5; bases outside the gene matches: 5. The germline gives CDR1 SNHLY, CDR2 FYNNEI. For the CDR3, the DNA is TGTGCCAGCAGTGGCGGACAGGACTATCAGCCCCAGCATTTT. Translated, it gives CASSGGQDYQPQHF.

The V gene is TRBV7-9, the J gene TRBJ2-5, with 8 bases matching TRBD1. The CDR3 is 14 residues long. Germline CDR1 SEHNR, CDR2 FQNEAQ (reference sequence). V shed 3 bases, J shed 2 bases, and the junction held 2 bases outside the gene matches. This chain's CDR3 is CASSLNRGQETQYF. The CDR3 coding sequence is TGTGCCAGCAGCTTGAACAGGGGGCAAGAGACCCAGTACTTC.

The V call is TRBV28, the J call TRBJ2-5, with TRBD2 matching over 13 bases. CDR1 is MDHEN and CDR2 is SYDVKM in the germline V gene. This CDR3 contains 15 residues. The V segment lost 6 bases and the J segment 5 bases; nucleotides outside the gene matches: 6. Written as DNA, the CDR3 is TGTGCCAGCAGCGGACTAGCGGGAGCCCGGGAGACCCAGTACTTC. Its protein product is CASSGLAGARETQYF.

V and J are TRBV2 and TRBJ1-1, with D possibly matching TRBD1 (5 bases). Germline CDR1 reads SNHLY; CDR2 reads FYNNEI. Trimming took off 8 bases at V and 1 base at J, with 11 bases between the two ends. CDR3 size: 13 residues. The CDR3, as DNA: TGTGCCAGCGGAGGGGAGGAGAACACTGAAGCTTTCTTT. Translated, it gives CASGGEENTEAFF. The full variable domain, rest sourced from reference TRBV2 and TRBJ1-1, is EPEVTQTPSHQVTQMGQEVILRCVPISNHLYFYWYRQILGQKVEFLVSFYNNEISEKSEIFDDQFSVERPDGSNFTLKIRSTKLEDSAMYFCASGGEENTEAFFGQGTRLTVV.